These 2 T cell receptor beta chains were all obtained from the same sample, sequenced in a study of T cell responses to AZD1222 COVID-19 vaccine (dated by TCRdb to 2020 to 2022). The time point label on this specimen signifies: baseline before first vaccination. Library creation used the immunoSEQ multiplex PCR assay. The table comes from immuneACCESS by way of TCRdb, which keeps in-frame sequences with V and J called. Part of the clones is missing from these tables; in studies checked, under half for an unresolved V gene and the rest for unknown reasons. This sample is represented by fewer than 150,000 clones; approximately 80% of them were singletons. The ten top clones hold roughly 4.3% of the sample. The source was peripheral blood, collected on day 0 of AZD1222 vaccination. These TCRs come from an adult in good health.

The gene calls are TRBV7-9 and TRBJ1-6; a weak D match, TRBD1 (6 bases). The germline V gene has CDR1 SEHNR and CDR2 FQNEAQ (reference sequence). Trimming shortened V by 0 bases and J by 7 bases, and 19 bases separated the two germline ends. The CDR3 sequence is 18 residues long. The CDR3 DNA reads as TGTGCCAGCAGCTTAGCTCTACAGGGACTAGGGGCGAATTCACCCCTCCACTTT. This sequence encodes CASSLALQGLGANSPLHF.

The V gene is TRBV7-8, the J gene TRBJ1-6, with TRBD1 as a possible D gene (5 bases). Between the trimmed V and J ends, which lost 4 bases and 8 bases, there was a span of 21 bases. Germline CDR1 reads SGHVS; CDR2 reads FQNEAQ. The CDR3 contains 17 residues. The CDR3 DNA reads as TGTGCCAGCAGCTCCCCGGTCGGGCAGGGAGTGTATTCACCCCTCCACTTT. Translation gives CASSSPVGQGVYSPLHF.